This TCR beta chain was retrieved from a study of T-cell memory formation after mild COVID-19. Constant-segment primers served in 5'RACE that generated TCR alpha and TCR beta cDNA libraries bearing sample barcodes and UMIs. TCRdb called the 5' RACE reads again in MiXCR, with one record for every CDR3 protein. The sample carries around 200,000 distinct CDR3 sequences, 10% to 13% recorded once. Study outcomes and limitations: Later expanders leaned toward CD4+, whereas clones contracting from day 15 to 85 were balanced CD4/CD8.

CDR1 SGHRS and CDR2 YFSETQ come from the germline V gene. Trimming shortened V by 2 bases and J by 3 bases, and 11 bases separated the two germline ends. This CDR3 spans 14 amino acids. This clonotype was counted at least ten times. Antigen specificity is unknown. The sequencing sample was made of PBMCs or a T cell subset sorted from them (not recorded which). This chain links TRBV5-1 with TRBJ2-5, with D hard to call. The source is a man between 18 and 29 years old who had mild COVID-19 (a few samples of this study predate the infection). Cell type and time point are not known. In DNA, the CDR3 is TGCGCCAGCAGCTTATTCGGTGCCGAAGAGACCCAGTACTTC. As protein: CASSLFGAEETQYF.